This entry lists 20 T cell receptor beta chains sequenced from one sample in a study of blood T cell repertoires in COVID-19. Generated by immunoSEQ multiplex PCR, the TCRdb table keeps only in-frame clones and is missing some. The repertoire holds 100,000 to 120,000 clones, with around three quarters as singletons. Specimen: peripheral blood. The receptors derive from a woman aged 55-69 years with acute or convalescent COVID-19.

J is TRBJ1-5 and V is TRBV4-2, with 8 nucleotides matching TRBD1. The CDR3 is 14 residues long. The trim removed 4 bases at V and 3 bases at J, leaving 2 bases unmatched. From germline, CDR1 is LGHNA and CDR2 YNFKEQ. DNA for the CDR3: TGTGCCAGCAGCCCGGGACAGGTCAATCAGCCCCAGCATTTT. It translates to CASSPGQVNQPQHF.

The chain joins TRBV7-8 to TRBJ1-1; D ambiguous. The germline V and J ends were trimmed by 4 bases and 0 bases, with 12 bases remaining between them. The CDR3 is made up of 15 amino acids. CDR1 and CDR2 from the germline V gene are SGHVS and FQNEAQ. Here the CDR3 DNA reads TGTGCCAGCAGCTCCACGGGGTGGTTGAACACTGAAGCTTTCTTT. It yields the protein CASSSTGWLNTEAFF.

The rearrangement joins TRBV7-2 to TRBJ1-1, with 10 bases fitting TRBD1. With 4 bases clipped from V and 1 base from J, the junction kept 12 bases outside the gene matches. CDR1 and CDR2 (germline): SGHTA, FQGNSA. The CDR3 is made up of 18 amino acids. The CDR3 DNA follows: TGTGCCAGCAGCTCAACCTTGGGGACAGGGGTCAGGAACACTGAAGCTTTCTTT. It translates to CASSSTLGTGVRNTEAFF.

V gene TRBV19 combines with J gene TRBJ1-2; 7 positions agree with TRBD1. In germline, CDR1 is LNHDA, CDR2 SQIVND (reference sequence). The trim removed 3 bases at V and 4 bases at J, leaving 11 bases unmatched. The CDR3 consists of 16 residues. In DNA form, the CDR3 reads TGTGCCAGTAGTATTAGGGGGGACAGTTTTTCCTATGGCTACACCTTC. It encodes CASSIRGDSFSYGYTF.

This clone was found once. J is TRBJ1-2 and V is TRBV20-1; D is uncertain. V dropped 1 base and J dropped 8 bases, with 5 bases sitting between them. The CDR3 is 10 residues long. CDR1 is DFQATT and CDR2 is SNEGSKA in the germline V gene (reference sequence). As DNA, the CDR3 is TGCAGTGCTAGAGCTCGGGGCTACACCTTC. Protein sequence: CSARARGYTF.

The sample holds many counts of this clone. The V call is TRBV10-3, the J call TRBJ1-2; tentative D call: TRBD1 (6 bases). From germline, CDR1 is ENHRY and CDR2 SYGVKD. Trimming took 10 bases from V and 0 from J, leaving 18 bases between them. The CDR3 length is 15 residues. This chain's CDR3 is CATHTQQGTNYGYTF. CDR3 DNA: TGTGCCACTCACACCCAGCAGGGGACTAACTATGGCTACACCTTC.

The genes are TRBV7-3 and TRBJ2-2, with D possibly being TRBD1 (5 bases). The V gene's germline CDR1 is SGHTA and CDR2 FQGTGA. The V and J ends lost 0 bases and 8 bases respectively, with 13 bases between them. CDR3 size: 15 residues. In DNA form, the CDR3 reads TGTGCCAGCAGCTTAACCTGGGCAGGGTCGGGGGAGCTGTTTTTT. Translated, it gives CASSLTWAGSGELFF.

This chain uses TRBV30 with TRBJ2-1; D is unresolved. This CDR3 region has 13 residues. CDR1 and CDR2 from the germline V gene are GTSNPN and SVGIG (reference sequence). Trimming took off 4 bases at V and 4 bases at J, with 11 bases between the two ends. Here the CDR3 reads CAWTRPLYNEQFF. The CDR3 DNA follows: TGTGCCTGGACCAGGCCACTTTACAATGAGCAGTTCTTC.

This clone was seen more than once but under ten times. The rearrangement joins TRBV20-1 to TRBJ2-7; possible D gene TRBD1, 7 bases. Germline CDR1 DFQATT, CDR2 SNEGSKA (reference sequence). The CDR3 is 14 residues long. V lost 3 bases and J lost 2, with 14 bases in between. The CDR3 DNA sequence: TGCAGTGCTAGTAGTCAGGGGGGCACCTACGAGCAGTACTTC. It yields the protein CSASSQGGTYEQYF.

The chain couples TRBV5-1 to TRBJ2-1; 8 bases fit TRBD1. This CDR3 is built from 16 residues. Germline V gene lookup returns CDR1 SGHRS and CDR2 YFSETQ. V was clipped by 4 bases and J by 1 base; unmatched bases: 7. CDR3 region: CASSPGTGRSYNEQFF. In DNA form, the CDR3 reads TGCGCCAGCAGCCCAGGGACAGGACGATCCTACAATGAGCAGTTCTTC.

The V call is TRBV12-3 or TRBV12-4, the J call TRBJ1-5; D is unresolved. Trimming removed 8 bases at V and 2 bases at J, with 7 bases between. This CDR3 is built from 12 residues. CDR3 bases: TGTGCCAGCGCCGGTGGCAATCAGCCCCAGCATTTT. It encodes CASAGGNQPQHF.

This clone was counted only a few times. This rearrangement joins TRBV10-3 to TRBJ1-6, with D unclear. V lost 1 base to trimming and J lost 14 bases, with 12 bases between them. The CDR3 loop spans 13 amino acids. CDR1 and CDR2 (germline): ENHRY, SYGVKD. DNA for the CDR3: TGTGCCATCAGTGAGTTCCGGGGTAGGGCCCTCCACTTT. Encoded protein: CAISEFRGRALHF.

This chain joins TRBV5-1 and TRBJ1-2, with 7 bases matching TRBD1. Germline values: CDR1 SGHRS, CDR2 YFSETQ. CDR3 length: 13 residues. The V segment lost 4 bases and the J segment 6 bases; nucleotides outside the gene matches: 6. In DNA form, the CDR3 reads TGCGCCAGCAGCCCAGGGACAGTTAATGGCTACACCTTC. This encodes CASSPGTVNGYTF. The full variable domain, rest sourced from reference TRBV5-1 and TRBJ1-2, is KAGVTQTPRYLIKTRGQQVTLSCSPISGHRSVSWYQQTPGQGLQFLFEYFSETQRNKGNFPGRFSGRQFSNSRSEMNVSTLELGDSALYLCASSPGTVNGYTFGSGTRLTVV.

The gene calls are TRBV9 and TRBJ2-7, with D unclear. V was trimmed by 4 bases and J by 3 bases, leaving 17 bases between them. The CDR3 length is 15 residues. Germline CDR1 is SGDLS and CDR2 is YYNGEE. CDR3 coding DNA: TGTGCCAGCAGCCCGAACCCCCTAGAGTACTACGAGCAGTACTTC. Its protein product is CASSPNPLEYYEQYF. Drawing the rest from reference TRBV9 and TRBJ2-7, the complete variable domain is DSGVTQTPKHLITATGQRVTLRCSPRSGDLSVYWYQQSLDQGLQFLIQYYNGEERAKGNILERFSAQQFPDLHSELNLSSLELGDSALYFCASSPNPLEYYEQYFGPGTRLTVT.

The genes are TRBV3-1 (or the pseudogene TRBV3-2) and TRBJ1-5, with 10 nucleotides matching TRBD1. V gave up 3 bases and J gave up 4 bases; unmatched junction bases: 6. The CDR3 is made up of 16 amino acids. Germline V CDR1 and CDR2: LGHDT, YNNKEL (reference sequence). This CDR3 is CASSQGGTGDNQPQHF. In DNA form, the CDR3 reads TGTGCCAGCAGCCAGGGCGGGACAGGGGATAATCAGCCCCAGCATTTT.

The V and J genes are TRBV7-9 and TRBJ1-2; 8 bases match TRBD1. V dropped 4 bases and J dropped 8; count of bases not matched to a gene: 6. This CDR3 region has 13 residues. The germline V gene encodes CDR1 SEHNR and CDR2 FQNEAQ (reference sequence). Here the CDR3 reads CASSYQGAEGYTF. DNA of the CDR3: TGTGCCAGCAGCTACCAGGGGGCGGAGGGCTACACCTTC.

V is TRBV19 and J is TRBJ1-5, with D tentatively TRBD1 (6 bases). The CDR3 has 16 residues. Trimming left V 5 bases short and J 3 bases short, with 17 bases between. CDR1 is LNHDA, CDR2 SQIVND, per germline (reference sequence). Here the CDR3 reads CASSPGTNLFNQPQHF. CDR3 coding DNA: TGTGCCAGTAGTCCCGGGACAAACCTATTCAATCAGCCCCAGCATTTT.

This chain connects TRBV13 to TRBJ2-5; 11 bases align to TRBD2. Germline trimming cut 3 bases from V and 3 bases from J; bases unmatched to any gene: 9. Germline V gene data show CDR1 as PRHDT and CDR2 as FYEKMQ (reference sequence). The CDR3 spans 17 residues. In DNA, the CDR3 is TGTGCCAGCAGCTTGCACAGGTATAGCGGGGGGGAAGAGACCCAGTACTTC. Translation gives CASSLHRYSGGEETQYF.

This clone was recorded only once. The rearrangement joins TRBV3-1 (or the pseudogene TRBV3-2) to TRBJ1-1, with TRBD1 identical over 9 bases. The CDR3 runs to 16 residues. V trimming: 2 bases; J trimming: 2 bases; junction bases outside the gene matches: 6. Germline V gives CDR1 LGHDT, CDR2 YNNKEL (reference sequence). The DNA for the CDR3 is TGTGCCAGCAGCCAAAACAGGGGGCGTCGAAACACTGAAGCTTTCTTT. It yields the protein CASSQNRGRRNTEAFF.

Written as DNA, the CDR3 is TGTGCCAGCAGTGAACGGGGTTCAGGAGTGAGACAAAATGGCTACACCTTC. Amino acids: CASSERGSGVRQNGYTF. The J gene is TRBJ1-2, the V gene TRBV6-1; D gene ambiguous. CDR1 MNHNS and CDR2 SASEGT come from the germline V gene. With 2 bases removed from V and 6 bases from J, the gap between germline ends came to 22 bases. The CDR3 extends over 17 amino acids.